The 28 T cell receptor beta chains given below trace back to one sample, sequenced in a study of cytomegalovirus exposure and HLA in healthy donors. PCR employed 60 Vbeta and 13 Jbeta primers. Clones were read by immunoSEQ multiplex PCR, and TCRdb kept only the in-frame ones, dropping some. The table has roughly 180,000 clones, more than 65% seen once; the top ten hold around 6%. The sample comprised PBMCs. The receptors shown here come from a woman aged 25 to 39 in good health and CMV-seropositive.

This clone was counted only a few times. This CDR3 is CASSQGASGTYEQYF. The CDR3 DNA reads as TGCGCCAGCAGCCAAGGGGCTAGCGGGACCTACGAGCAGTACTTC. The gene calls are TRBV4-3 and TRBJ2-7; 9 bases align to TRBD2. This CDR3 has 15 amino acids. V gave up 1 base and J gave up 2 bases; unmatched junction bases: 3. Germline V gene lookup returns CDR1 LGHNA and CDR2 YSLEER.

This sequence joins TRBV4-1 and TRBJ2-3; D gene ambiguous. V lost 3 bases, J lost 5 bases, and 9 bases lay in between. Germline CDR1 is MGHRA and CDR2 is YSYEKL. The CDR3 is made up of 13 amino acids. The CDR3 sequence is CASSQVAEDTQYF. CDR3 nucleotide sequence: TGCGCCAGCAGCCAGGTAGCAGAAGATACGCAGTATTTT.

The DNA for the CDR3 is TGCGCCAGCAGGGGACTCGATGACCCTGGGGCCAACGTCCTGACTTTC. This translates into CASRGLDDPGANVLTF. The rearrangement links TRBV5-1 to TRBJ2-6, with D perhaps matching TRBD2 (6 bases). V lost 5 bases and J lost 2, with 14 bases in between. In germline, CDR1 is SGHRS, CDR2 YFSETQ. The length of the CDR3 is 16 residues.

This chain uses TRBV7-9 with TRBJ2-1; possible D gene TRBD2, 6 bases. Trimming left V 5 bases short and J 1 base short, with 9 bases between. The CDR3 runs to 14 residues. From germline, CDR1 is SEHNR and CDR2 FQNEAQ (reference sequence). CDR3 region: CASSVGGSYNEQFF. The CDR3 bases are TGTGCCAGCAGCGTCGGGGGTTCCTACAATGAGCAGTTCTTC.

CDR3 coding DNA: TGTGCCAGCAGAGAACAGGGGAGCACAGATACGCAGTATTTT. This sequence encodes CASREQGSTDTQYF. The chain links TRBV5-6 to TRBJ2-3; 7 positions match TRBD1. The CDR3 is made up of 14 amino acids. The V gene's germline CDR1 is SGHDT and CDR2 YYEEEE. With 5 bases clipped from V and 0 bases from J, the junction kept 3 bases outside the gene matches.

This clone was observed many times. The chain couples TRBV25-1 to TRBJ1-3; D call uncertain. Per the germline V gene, CDR1 is MGHDK and CDR2 is SYGVNS. Trimming left V 2 bases short and J 0 bases short, with 11 bases between. This CDR3 is 16 amino acids long. The DNA of the CDR3 is TGTGCCAGCAGTGAACTTTCCCGAGCCTCTGGAAACACCATATATTTT. This encodes CASSELSRASGNTIYF.

The rearrangement links TRBV20-1 to TRBJ1-1, with a weak D call TRBD1 (5 bases). Germline assignment: CDR1 DFQATT and CDR2 SNEGSKA (reference sequence). CDR3 length: 11 residues. Deletions cut 6 bases from V and 3 bases from J, with 8 bases between. The CDR3, as DNA: TGCAGTGCCGGGGGAGACACTGAAGCTTTCTTT. Amino acid sequence: CSAGGDTEAFF.

In this sample, this clone turned up a few times. V and J are TRBV7-9 and TRBJ2-3, with 7 bases lining up with TRBD2. Germline CDR1 SEHNR, CDR2 FQNEAQ (reference sequence). The CDR3 is 15 amino acids. Unmatched junction bases numbered 6, after V lost 5 bases and J lost 1 base. The CDR3 DNA sequence: TGTGCCAGCAGCACGGTGGGGGGGGGCACAGATACGCAGTATTTT. Translating gives CASSTVGGGTDTQYF.

This clone was counted a few times. V usage is TRBV6-5 and J usage is TRBJ1-2; 9 bases are a match to TRBD1. The germline gives CDR1 MNHEY, CDR2 SVGAGI. The ends lost 5 bases at V and 4 bases at J; junction bases unmatched: 2. CDR3 length equals 13 residues. The CDR3 is CASSPTGGYGYTF. The CDR3, as DNA: TGTGCCAGCAGTCCGACAGGGGGCTATGGCTACACCTTC.

The chain employs TRBV25-1 and TRBJ2-4, with D perhaps TRBD2 (7 bases). The CDR3 extends over 15 amino acids. Trimming pared 4 bases from V and 2 bases from J, leaving 12 bases between. In germline, CDR1 is MGHDK, CDR2 SYGVNS. The CDR3 DNA follows: TGTGCCAGCAGTGGGGGGGGGCAGTCCAAAAACATTCAGTACTTC. This encodes CASSGGGQSKNIQYF. Using reference TRBV25-1 and TRBJ2-4 for the parts outside the CDR3, the full variable domain is EADIYQTPRYLVIGTGKKITLECSQTMGHDKMYWYQQDPGMELHLIHYSYGVNSTEKGDLSSESTVSRIRTEHFPLTLESARPSHTSQYLCASSGGGQSKNIQYFGAGTRLSVL.

V and J are TRBV2 and TRBJ2-5; a weak D match, TRBD1 (6 bases). With 4 bases removed from V and 0 bases from J, the gap between germline ends came to 9 bases. Germline V gene sequence: CDR1 SNHLY, CDR2 FYNNEI. CDR3 length: 14 amino acids. In nucleotides, the CDR3 is TGTGCCAGCAGTGGAGGACAGTACCAAGAGACCCAGTACTTC. Its protein product is CASSGGQYQETQYF.

V and J are TRBV6-1 and TRBJ2-5, with D unresolved. CDR1 MNHNS and CDR2 SASEGT come from the germline V gene. The CDR3 extends over 11 amino acids. V lost 6 bases, J lost 4 bases, and 6 bases lay in between. CDR3 in amino acids: CASSGLETQYF. The CDR3 DNA sequence: TGTGCCAGCAGCGGGTTAGAGACCCAGTACTTC.

This clone was found a few times. This chain joins TRBV5-1 and TRBJ2-1, with a possible D match to TRBD2 (6 bases). V was trimmed by 1 base and J by 6 bases, leaving 20 bases between them. Looked up from germline, CDR1 is SGHRS and CDR2 is YFSETQ. The CDR3 loop spans 17 amino acids. As DNA, the CDR3 is TGCGCCAGCAGCTTGTTACGTGTTGGCGGGAACGGCAATGAGCAGTTCTTC. Protein product: CASSLLRVGGNGNEQFF.

The chain has TRBV18 and TRBJ2-4, with 8 positions matching TRBD1. The CDR3 is 12 residues long. The germline CDR1 and CDR2 sequences are KGHSH and LQKENI. V lost 6 bases and J lost 9; bases outside the gene matches: 4. The CDR3 DNA follows: TGTGCCAGCTCCGACAGGGGCGGCATTCAGTACTTC. The encoded protein is CASSDRGGIQYF. Full variable domain (remainder filled in from reference TRBV18 and TRBJ2-4): NAGVMQNPRHLVRRRGQEARLRCSPMKGHSHVYWYRQLPEEGLKFMVYLQKENIIDESGMPKERFSAEFPKEGPSILRIQQVVRGDSAAYFCASSDRGGIQYFGAGTRLSVL.

Note on this clone: The junction differs from germline at one of its ends, possibly a read error. This sequence joins TRBV7-6 and TRBJ2-3; 10 bases are shared with TRBD2. CDR3 size: 15 residues. Per germline, CDR1 SGHVS and CDR2 FNYEAQ. The CDR3 protein is CASCLAGGLTDTQYF. CDR3 nucleotides: TGTGCCAGCTGCTTAGCGGGGGGTCTCACAGATACGCAGTATTTT.

This chain connects TRBV27 to TRBJ1-1; 7 positions agree with TRBD1. Germline trimming cut 3 bases from V and 5 bases from J; bases unmatched to any gene: 6. The CDR3 runs 14 residues. CDR1 is MNHEY and CDR2 is SMNVEV in the germline V gene (reference sequence). The CDR3 sequence: CASSFWDSLTEAFF. DNA for the CDR3: TGTGCCAGCAGTTTCTGGGACAGTTTGACTGAAGCTTTCTTT.

The chain is built from TRBV10-3 and TRBJ2-1, with a weak D call TRBD2 (5 bases). V dropped 0 bases and J dropped 15 bases, with 18 bases sitting between them. The CDR3 consists of 14 residues. The germline V gene has CDR1 ENHRY and CDR2 SYGVKD. CDR3 in DNA: TGTGCCATCAGTGAGTCGAATCACATCGGGATGCCGTTCTTC. This codes for CAISESNHIGMPFF.

This clone was found once. The chain links TRBV10-2 to TRBJ2-5; 9 bases agree with TRBD1. The J call may be faulty, since TRBJ2-7 better matches the DNA end. The CDR3 contains 18 residues. CDR1 and CDR2 (germline): WSHSY, SAAADI. Written as DNA, the CDR3 is TGCGCCAGCAGTGGCCGGGACAGGGCCACGGTAAGTCCCTACGAGCAGTACTTC. This codes for CASSGRDRATVSPYEQYF.

The J gene is TRBJ2-3, the V gene TRBV2, with 8 bases aligning to TRBD2. The V and J ends lost 4 bases and 4 bases, in that order; junction bases with no gene match: 7. The CDR3 sequence is 15 residues long. Germline V lookup: CDR1 SNHLY, CDR2 FYNNEI. The CDR3 protein is CASSVGSGGSDTQYF. The DNA of the CDR3 is TGTGCCAGCAGTGTAGGTTCGGGGGGGTCAGATACGCAGTATTTT.

This clone was recorded once. The J gene is TRBJ2-7, the V gene TRBV5-1; D may be TRBD2 (5 bases). Germline CDR1 is SGHRS and CDR2 is YFSETQ. This CDR3 comprises 15 residues. With 0 bases removed from V and 4 bases from J, the gap between germline ends came to 14 bases. In DNA form, the CDR3 reads TGCGCCAGCAGCTTGGTGAGTGGAGGTTCGTACGAGCAGTACTTC. Protein: CASSLVSGGSYEQYF.

V gene TRBV5-4 combines with J gene TRBJ2-3, with a weak D call TRBD2 (6 bases). Germline CDR1 reads SGHNT; CDR2 reads YYREEE (reference sequence). V was pared by 0 bases and J by 0 bases, with 14 bases between. CDR3 length: 17 amino acids. CDR3 sequence (DNA): TGTGCCAGCAGCTTGGCCGGAGGGACTGGGAGCACAGATACGCAGTATTTT. It encodes CASSLAGGTGSTDTQYF.

The chain recombines TRBV5-1 with TRBJ2-1; TRBD2 aligns across 9 bases. From germline, CDR1 is SGHRS and CDR2 YFSETQ. V trimming: 4 bases; J trimming: 8 bases; junction bases outside the gene matches: 13. The CDR3 is 16 amino acids. CDR3 residues: CASSLVLAGSDDEQFF. The CDR3 DNA follows: TGCGCCAGCAGCCTTGTTCTAGCGGGGAGTGACGATGAGCAGTTCTTC.

The chain has TRBV5-1 and TRBJ1-2, with D possibly matching TRBD1 (5 bases). The CDR3 runs to 15 residues. V lost 3 bases and J lost 7, with 19 bases in between. Germline V CDR1 and CDR2: SGHRS, YFSETQ. Here the CDR3 reads CASSSGGDPRSGYTF. The DNA for the CDR3 is TGCGCCAGCAGCTCGGGGGGAGACCCGCGGAGTGGCTACACCTTC.

This clone has only a few counts. The chain combines TRBV27 with TRBJ2-7; D is possibly TRBD1 (5 bases). The germline V gene has CDR1 MNHEY and CDR2 SMNVEV (reference sequence). This CDR3 has 14 residues. Trimming left V 5 bases short and J 1 base short, with 12 bases between. The CDR3 bases are TGTGCCAGCAGTCCAGGACACCAGTCCTACGAGCAGTACTTC. This encodes CASSPGHQSYEQYF.

J is TRBJ2-5 and V is TRBV2, with D maybe TRBD1 (5 bases). Matching the DNA end better, TRBJ2-7 makes the J call doubtful. The CDR3 runs to 14 residues. From germline, CDR1 is SNHLY and CDR2 FYNNEI. CDR3 DNA: TGTGCCAGCAGGCGACAGTTAAGCTCCTACGAGCAGTACTTC. Amino acid sequence: CASRRQLSSYEQYF.

The genes are TRBV7-9 and TRBJ2-1, with D possibly TRBD2 on 5 matching bases. This CDR3 is 11 amino acids long. The V end lost 10 bases, the J end lost 8 bases, and 12 bases lay between the germline ends. Looked up from germline, CDR1 is SEHNR and CDR2 is FQNEAQ (reference sequence). The CDR3 bases are TGTGCCACCCGAAAGGAGGATGAGCAGTTCTTC. It is translated as CATRKEDEQFF.

This chain uses TRBV7-9 with TRBJ2-1, with D unresolved. The CDR3 sequence is 14 residues long. Germline V CDR1 and CDR2: SEHNR, FQNEAQ (reference sequence). V dropped 4 bases and J dropped 4 bases, with 11 bases sitting between them. CDR3 sequence (DNA): TGTGCCAGCAGCTACTATACCGGTTACAATGAGCAGTTCTTC. It encodes CASSYYTGYNEQFF. Variable domain in full (rest from reference TRBV7-9 and TRBJ2-1): DTGVSQNPRHKITKRGQNVTFRCDPISEHNRLYWYRQTLGQGPEFLTYFQNEAQLEKSRLLSDRFSAERPKGSFSTLEIQRTEQGDSAMYLCASSYYTGYNEQFFGPGTRLTVL.

This clone was seen only once. This chain joins TRBV7-8 and TRBJ1-3; maybe TRBD1 (5 bases). V was shortened by 1 base and J by 1 base, with 17 bases between the two germline ends. This CDR3 region has 18 residues. Germline-derived CDR1 and CDR2 are SGHVS and FQNEAQ. CDR3 bases: TGTGCCAGCAGCTTAGTGGATCGGCAGGGACTATCTGGAAACACCATATATTTT. Translating gives CASSLVDRQGLSGNTIYF.